Listed here is a single T cell receptor (beta chain). What it recognizes is unknown. The data originate from a study of OX40 agonist ivuxolimab in advanced cancers. Study information: At about 81% male, the cohort had a mean age of approximately 60 years, ranging from 23 to 79. Study-level findings and limits: Certain nonresponders likewise exhibited a low normalized T-cell clonal expansion.

Data came from immunoSEQ multiplex PCR; TCRdb stores just in-frame clones and leaves some out. The data contain 45,000 to 55,000 clones, around 88% of them singletons. Patients who had autoimmune disease history or got systemic immunosuppression were left out. Sequencing used CD4+ or CD8+ T cells sorted from blood, obtained in a trial of the OX40 agonist ivuxolimab. This sequence was found in an adult with an advanced solid tumor such as melanoma, head and neck, liver or kidney cancer.

CDR3 in amino acids: CASSPTSGRARETQYF. The DNA of the CDR3 is TGTGCCAGCAGCCCCACTAGCGGGAGGGCCCGGGAGACCCAGTACTTC. The chain employs TRBV7-6 and TRBJ2-5; 13 bases are a match to TRBD2. Germline CDR1 is SGHVS and CDR2 is FNYEAQ. Germline trimming cut 5 bases from V and 5 bases from J; bases unmatched to any gene: 8. The CDR3 runs 16 residues. Looking up the rest from reference TRBV7-6 and TRBJ2-5 gives the full variable domain: GAGVSQSPRYKVTKRGQDVALRCDPISGHVSLYWYRQALGQGPEFLTYFNYEAQQDKSGLPNDRFSAERPEGSISTLTIQRTEQRDSAMYRCASSPTSGRARETQYFGPGTRLLVL.